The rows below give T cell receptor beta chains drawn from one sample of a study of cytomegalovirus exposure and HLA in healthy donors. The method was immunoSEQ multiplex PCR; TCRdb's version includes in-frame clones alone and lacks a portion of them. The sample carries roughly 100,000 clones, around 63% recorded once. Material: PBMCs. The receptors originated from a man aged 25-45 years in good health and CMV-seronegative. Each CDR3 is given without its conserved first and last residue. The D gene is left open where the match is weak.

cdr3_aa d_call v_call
ASSLGGTGEGYGYT TRBD1 TRBV7-9
ASSDGRVEEEY - TRBV2
ASSEEATAMSAF - TRBV2
SSSLARVSGSVYEQY TRBD2 TRBV7-9
ASGGFRAEAF - TRBV19
AISDPLGSSEDNEQF - TRBV10-3
ASSPDSRTDTQY - TRBV7-9
ASSWDRGQPQH TRBD1 TRBV11-2
ASSRIGTAYTSTNEKLF TRBD1 TRBV19
ASSPVNPTGGSNYGYT TRBD1 TRBV18
SFNRGYGYT TRBD1 TRBV29-1
ASSSGGGEKLF TRBD1 TRBV7-2
ASSLVWSSYNEQF - TRBV7-2
ASSQADRDSSYEQY TRBD1 TRBV4-2